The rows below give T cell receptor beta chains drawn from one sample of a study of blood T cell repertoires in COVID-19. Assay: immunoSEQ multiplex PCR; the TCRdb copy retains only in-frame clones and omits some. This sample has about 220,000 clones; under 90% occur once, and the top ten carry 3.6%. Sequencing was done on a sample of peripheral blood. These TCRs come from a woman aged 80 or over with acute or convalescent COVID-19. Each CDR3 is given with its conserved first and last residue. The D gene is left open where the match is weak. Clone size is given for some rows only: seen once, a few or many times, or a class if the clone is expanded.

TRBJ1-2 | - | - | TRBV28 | TGTGCCAGCAAGGAGGGCTCTACCGTCTTCATTAACTATGGCTACACCTTC | CASKEGSTVFINYGYTF
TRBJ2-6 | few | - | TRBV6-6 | TGTGCCAGCAGTCGATATCTCGGAACAGGGTCCTCTTCTGGGGCCAACGTCCTGACTTTC | CASSRYLGTGSSSGANVLTF
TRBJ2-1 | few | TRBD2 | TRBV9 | TGTGCCAGCAGCGTAGGTGTAGCGGGAGATGAGCAGTTCTTC | CASSVGVAGDEQFF
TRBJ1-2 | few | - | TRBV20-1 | TGCAGTGCTAAATTTCTCGATGGCTACACCTTC | CSAKFLDGYTF
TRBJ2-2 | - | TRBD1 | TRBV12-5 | TGTGCTAGTGGTTTGCCCATGGGACAGGGGAACACCGGGGAGCTGTTTTTT | CASGLPMGQGNTGELFF
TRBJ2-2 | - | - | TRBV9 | TGTGCCAGCAGCGTAACAGGGAGGAACACCGGGGAGCTGTTTTTT | CASSVTGRNTGELFF
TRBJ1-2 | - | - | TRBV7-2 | TGTGCCAGCAGCCCCGGGAAAGGCTACACCTTC | CASSPGKGYTF
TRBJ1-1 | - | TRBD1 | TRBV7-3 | TGTGCCAGCAGCCCAGGGGGCACTGAAGCTTTCTTT | CASSPGGTEAFF
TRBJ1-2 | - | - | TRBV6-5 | TGTGCCAGCACAACCATCGTGGGAGGAGGGTTTGGCTACACCTTC | CASTTIVGGGFGYTF
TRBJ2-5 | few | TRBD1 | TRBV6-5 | TGTGCCAGCAGTCCCGGGACAGGCCCCGGGGAGACCCAGTACTTC | CASSPGTGPGETQYF
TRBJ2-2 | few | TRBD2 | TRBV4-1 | TGCGCCAGCAGCCAAGTGATGGCGGGAGCCACCGGGGAGCTGTTTTTT | CASSQVMAGATGELFF
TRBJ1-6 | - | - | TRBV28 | TGTGCCAGCAGTTTACACGCGGATTCACCCCTCCACTTT | CASSLHADSPLHF
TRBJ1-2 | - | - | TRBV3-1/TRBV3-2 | TGTGCCAGCAGCCAAGGGGGACTGTACCTTATAGGCTATGGCTACACCTTC | CASSQGGLYLIGYGYTF
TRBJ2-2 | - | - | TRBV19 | TGTGCCAGTAGTACGCCCTCTGAGGGGGGGAGTTTCACCGGGGAGCTGTTTTTT | CASSTPSEGGSFTGELFF
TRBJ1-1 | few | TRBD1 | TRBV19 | TGTGCCAGTAGTAGACAGGGCCTCCCCACTGAAGCTTTCTTT | CASSRQGLPTEAFF
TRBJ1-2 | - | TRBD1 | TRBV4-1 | TGCGCCAGCAGCCAAGCCGGACAGGGGGCGGGCGGTATCTATGGCTACACCTTC | CASSQAGQGAGGIYGYTF
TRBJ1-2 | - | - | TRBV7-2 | TGTGCCAGCAGCTTAGGACAGAACTATGGCTACACCTTC | CASSLGQNYGYTF
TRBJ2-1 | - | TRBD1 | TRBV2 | TGTGCCAGCAGCCCCGGGACAGCGTACAATGAGCAGTTCTTC | CASSPGTAYNEQFF
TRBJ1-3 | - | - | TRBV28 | TGTGCCAGCAGTTCTGGACAGTCCTACACCATATATTTT | CASSSGQSYTIYF
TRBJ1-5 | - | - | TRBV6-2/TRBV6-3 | TGTGCCAGCAGTTACGTGGGGGGACAGCCCCAGCATTTT | CASSYVGGQPQHF
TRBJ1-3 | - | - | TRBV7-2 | TGTGCCAGCAGCTTAGACGGAGTATCTGGAAACACCATATATTTT | CASSLDGVSGNTIYF
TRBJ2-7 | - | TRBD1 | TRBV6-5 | TGTGCCAGCAGTTACAGGGACAGGGCTTACGAGCAGTACTTC | CASSYRDRAYEQYF
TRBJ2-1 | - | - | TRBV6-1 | TGTGCCAGCAGTGAAATACGGGGCTCCTACAATGAGCAGTTCTTC | CASSEIRGSYNEQFF
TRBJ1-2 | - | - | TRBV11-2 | TGTGCCAGCAGCTTCAGGGATGGCTACACCTTC | CASSFRDGYTF
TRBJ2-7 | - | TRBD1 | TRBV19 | TGTGCCAGTAGCACACTCGGCGGGACAGGGGCCTACGAGCAGTACTTC | CASSTLGGTGAYEQYF
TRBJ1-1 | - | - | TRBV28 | TGTGCCAGCAGTTTAGCCGGGACACAAGTCAGCACTGAAGCTTTCTTT | CASSLAGTQVSTEAFF
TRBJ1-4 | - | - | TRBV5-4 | TGTGCCAGCAGCTTCGCAGGGAAGGATGAAAAACTGTTTTTT | CASSFAGKDEKLFF
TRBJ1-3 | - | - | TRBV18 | TGTGCCAGCTCACTCTCAGGTATCCTACGCTCTGGAAACACCATATATTTT | CASSLSGILRSGNTIYF
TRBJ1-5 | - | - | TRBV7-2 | TGTGCCAGCAGCTTTGGTCGGGGGTATAGCAATCAGCCCCAGCATTTT | CASSFGRGYSNQPQHF
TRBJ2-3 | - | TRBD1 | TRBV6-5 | TGTGCCAGCCACGGGACAGGGGGCAAGGATACGCAGTATTTT | CASHGTGGKDTQYF
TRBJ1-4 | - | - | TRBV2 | TGTGCCAGCAGCTATACTGCGGGTAATGAAAAACTGTTTTTT | CASSYTAGNEKLFF
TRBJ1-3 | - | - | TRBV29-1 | TGCAGCGGAGGGAACTCTGGAAACACCATATATTTT | CSGGNSGNTIYF
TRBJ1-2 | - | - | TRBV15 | TGTGCCACCAGCAGTACAGAATTGTTCGGCTACACCTTC | CATSSTELFGYTF
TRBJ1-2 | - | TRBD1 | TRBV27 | TGTGCCAGCAGTCTCTCTGGGACAGACTTTAACTATGGCTACACCTTC | CASSLSGTDFNYGYTF
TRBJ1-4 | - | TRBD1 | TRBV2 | TGTGCCAGCAGCACTAAGGGGGCATCTGGCGAAAAACTGTTTTTT | CASSTKGASGEKLFF
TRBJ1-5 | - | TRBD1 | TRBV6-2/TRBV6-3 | TGTGCCAGCAGTTACCCGACAGGGTTCAATCAGCCCCAGCATTTT | CASSYPTGFNQPQHF
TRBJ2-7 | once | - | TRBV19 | TGTGCCAGTAGTTTTTTGGGCAGCTCCTACGAGCAGTACTTC | CASSFLGSSYEQYF
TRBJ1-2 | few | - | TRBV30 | TGTGCCTGCCTCCCACAAGGGGCTGGCTACACCTTC | CACLPQGAGYTF
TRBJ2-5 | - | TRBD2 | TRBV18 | TGTGCCAGCTCAAGGACTAGCGGAGAGACCCAGTACTTC | CASSRTSGETQYF
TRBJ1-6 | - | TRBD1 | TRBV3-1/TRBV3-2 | TGTGCCAGCAGCCAGGGGACAGCCCTTTATTCACCCCTCCACTTT | CASSQGTALYSPLHF
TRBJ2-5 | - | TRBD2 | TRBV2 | TGTGCCAGCATTTTCGGGATAGCGGGGGGCGAAGAGACCCAGTACTTC | CASIFGIAGGEETQYF
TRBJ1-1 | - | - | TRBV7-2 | TGTGCCAGCAGCTTACCCAGGGTCATGAACACTGAAGCTTTCTTT | CASSLPRVMNTEAFF
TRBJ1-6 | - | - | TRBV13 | TGTGCCAGCAGCTCCGGGCCGGGGAGGGTAGGTTCACCCCTCCACTTT | CASSSGPGRVGSPLHF
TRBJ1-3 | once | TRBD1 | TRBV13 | TGTGCCAGCAGCGGACGGACAGGGGTCGGAAACACCATATATTTT | CASSGRTGVGNTIYF
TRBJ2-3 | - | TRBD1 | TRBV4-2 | TGTGCCAGCAGCCTAGATGTCAACGGACAGGAGCCCACAGATACGCAGTATTTT | CASSLDVNGQEPTDTQYF
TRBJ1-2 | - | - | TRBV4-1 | TGCGCCAGCAGCCAATATCAGGGCTTCTATGGCTACACCTTC | CASSQYQGFYGYTF
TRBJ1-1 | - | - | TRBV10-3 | TGTGCCATCAGTGAGATTATGAACACTGAAGCTTTCTTT | CAISEIMNTEAFF
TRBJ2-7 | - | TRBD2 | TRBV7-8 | TGTGCCAGCAGCTTCGGCGGGGGTCCCTACGAGCAGTACTTC | CASSFGGGPYEQYF
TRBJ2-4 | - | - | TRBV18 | TGTGCCAGCTCACCCCAGGGAAACATTCAGTACTTC | CASSPQGNIQYF
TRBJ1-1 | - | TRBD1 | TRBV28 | TGTGCCAGCACCCCGGGACAGTCGAACACTGAAGCTTTCTTT | CASTPGQSNTEAFF
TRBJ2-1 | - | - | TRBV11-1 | TGTGCCAGCAGCTTAGGGCCGGGGAGCGTTACTGAGCAGTTCTTC | CASSLGPGSVTEQFF
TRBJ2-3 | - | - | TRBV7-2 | TGTGCCAGCAGCTTAGTGAGCGGTGCAAGGTTGACAGATACGCAGTATTTT | CASSLVSGARLTDTQYF
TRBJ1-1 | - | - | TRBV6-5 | TGTGCCAGCACCCAATCCTGGTCGGGGAACACTGAAGCTTTCTTT | CASTQSWSGNTEAFF
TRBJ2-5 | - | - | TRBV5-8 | TGTGCCAGCAGCCCGGACCAAGAGACCCAGTACTTC | CASSPDQETQYF